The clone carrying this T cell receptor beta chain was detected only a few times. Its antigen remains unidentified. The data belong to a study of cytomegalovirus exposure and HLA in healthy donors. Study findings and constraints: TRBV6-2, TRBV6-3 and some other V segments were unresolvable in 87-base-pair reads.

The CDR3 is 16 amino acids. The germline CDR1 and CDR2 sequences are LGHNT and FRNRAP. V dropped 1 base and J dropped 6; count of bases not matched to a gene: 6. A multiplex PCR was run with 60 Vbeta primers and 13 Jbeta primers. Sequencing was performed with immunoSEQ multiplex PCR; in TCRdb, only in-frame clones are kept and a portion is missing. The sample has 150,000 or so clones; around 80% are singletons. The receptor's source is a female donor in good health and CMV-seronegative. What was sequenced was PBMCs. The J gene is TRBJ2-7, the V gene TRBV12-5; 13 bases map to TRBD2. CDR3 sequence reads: CASGLATSGRVIEQYF. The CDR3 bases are TGTGCTAGTGGTTTGGCCACTAGCGGGAGGGTAATCGAGCAGTACTTC.